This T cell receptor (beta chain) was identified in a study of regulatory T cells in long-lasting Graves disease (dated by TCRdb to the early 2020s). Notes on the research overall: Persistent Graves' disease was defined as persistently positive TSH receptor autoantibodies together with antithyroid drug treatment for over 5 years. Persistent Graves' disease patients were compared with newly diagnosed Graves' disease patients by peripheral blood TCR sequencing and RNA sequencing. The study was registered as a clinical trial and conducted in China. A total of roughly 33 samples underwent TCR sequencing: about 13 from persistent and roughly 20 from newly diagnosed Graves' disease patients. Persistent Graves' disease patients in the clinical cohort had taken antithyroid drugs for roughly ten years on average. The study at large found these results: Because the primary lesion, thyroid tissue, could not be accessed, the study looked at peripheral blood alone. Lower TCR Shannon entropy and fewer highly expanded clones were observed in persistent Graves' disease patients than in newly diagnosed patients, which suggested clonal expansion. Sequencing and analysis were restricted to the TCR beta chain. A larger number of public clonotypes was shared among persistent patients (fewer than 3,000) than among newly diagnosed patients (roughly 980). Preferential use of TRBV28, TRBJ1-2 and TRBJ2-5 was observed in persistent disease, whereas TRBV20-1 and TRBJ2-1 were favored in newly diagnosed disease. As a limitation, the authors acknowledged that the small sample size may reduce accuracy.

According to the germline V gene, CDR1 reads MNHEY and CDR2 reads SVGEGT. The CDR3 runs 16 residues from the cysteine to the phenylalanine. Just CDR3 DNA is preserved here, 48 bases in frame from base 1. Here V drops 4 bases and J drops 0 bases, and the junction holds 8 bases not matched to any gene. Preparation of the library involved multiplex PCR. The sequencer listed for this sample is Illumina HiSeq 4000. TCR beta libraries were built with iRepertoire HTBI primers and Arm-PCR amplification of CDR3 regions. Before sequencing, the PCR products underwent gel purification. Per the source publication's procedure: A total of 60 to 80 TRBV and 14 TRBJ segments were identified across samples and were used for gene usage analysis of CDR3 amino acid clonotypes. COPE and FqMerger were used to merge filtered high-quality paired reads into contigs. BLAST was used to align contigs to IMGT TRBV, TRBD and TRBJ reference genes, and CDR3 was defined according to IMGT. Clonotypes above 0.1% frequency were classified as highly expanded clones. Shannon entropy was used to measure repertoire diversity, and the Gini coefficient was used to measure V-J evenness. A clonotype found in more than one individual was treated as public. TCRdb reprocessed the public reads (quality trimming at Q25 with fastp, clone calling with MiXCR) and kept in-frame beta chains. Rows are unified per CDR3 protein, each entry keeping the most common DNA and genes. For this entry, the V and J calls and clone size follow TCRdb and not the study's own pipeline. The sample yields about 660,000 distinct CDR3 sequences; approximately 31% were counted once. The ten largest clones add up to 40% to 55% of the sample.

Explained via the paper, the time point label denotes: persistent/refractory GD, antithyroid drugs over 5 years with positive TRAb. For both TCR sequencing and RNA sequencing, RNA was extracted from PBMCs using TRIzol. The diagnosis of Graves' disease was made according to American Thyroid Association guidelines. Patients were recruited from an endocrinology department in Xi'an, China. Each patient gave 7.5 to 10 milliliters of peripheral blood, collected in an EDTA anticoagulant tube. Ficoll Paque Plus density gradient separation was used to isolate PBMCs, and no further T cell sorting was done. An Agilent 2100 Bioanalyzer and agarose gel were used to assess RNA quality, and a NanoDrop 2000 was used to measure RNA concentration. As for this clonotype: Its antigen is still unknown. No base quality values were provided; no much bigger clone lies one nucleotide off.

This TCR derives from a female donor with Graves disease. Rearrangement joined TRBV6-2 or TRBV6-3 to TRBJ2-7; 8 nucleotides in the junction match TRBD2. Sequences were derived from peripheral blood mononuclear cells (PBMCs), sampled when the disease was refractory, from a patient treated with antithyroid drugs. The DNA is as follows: TGTGCCAGCAGTTTACTAGCGGCTACACACTCCTACGAGCAGTACTTC. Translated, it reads CASSLLAATHSYEQYF.